Below, 18 T cell receptor beta chains from the same sample are listed, as sequenced in a study of blood T cell repertoires in COVID-19. Clones were sequenced by immunoSEQ multiplex PCR, and TCRdb holds only the in-frame ones, with some missing. The table has 70,000 to 95,000 clones, 75% to 90% seen once. What was sequenced was peripheral blood. The receptors originated from a woman of 80 years or more with active COVID-19.

The V and J genes are TRBV2 and TRBJ2-3; weak D call: TRBD1 (6 bases). Trimming pared 6 bases from V and 1 base from J, leaving 11 bases between. This CDR3 comprises 14 residues. CDR1 and CDR2 (germline): SNHLY, FYNNEI. The CDR3 spells CASRLQGGTDTQYF. DNA of the CDR3: TGTGCCAGCAGACTACAGGGTGGCACAGATACGCAGTATTTT.

The rearrangement joins TRBV15 to TRBJ2-4; a weak D match, TRBD1 (5 bases). V was trimmed by 1 base and J by 0 bases, leaving 10 bases between them. This CDR3 is built from 16 residues. CDR1 LNHNV and CDR2 YYDKDF come from the germline V gene (reference sequence). The CDR3 sequence is CATSRALGVAKNIQYF. Written as DNA, the CDR3 is TGTGCCACCAGCAGAGCTCTAGGGGTAGCCAAAAACATTCAGTACTTC.

The rearrangement links TRBV2 to TRBJ2-7, with 11 bases identical to TRBD2. Germline-derived CDR1 and CDR2 are SNHLY and FYNNEI. V gave up 3 bases and J gave up 3 bases; unmatched junction bases: 4. The CDR3 has 15 residues. The CDR3 DNA reads as TGTGCCAGCAGTGAGGCTAGCGGGAGGTTCTACGAGCAGTACTTC. This sequence encodes CASSEASGRFYEQYF.

Here the CDR3 DNA reads TGTGCCAGCAGCTTTAGGGGCTACAATGAGCAGTTCTTC. As protein: CASSFRGYNEQFF. This chain connects TRBV7-2 to TRBJ2-1, with D possibly matching TRBD1 (5 bases). V gave up 3 bases and J gave up 3 bases, with 6 bases separating them. Germline CDR1 and CDR2: SGHTA and FQGNSA. The CDR3 has 13 amino acids.

The CDR3 DNA is TGTGCCAGCAGCCCTCAGCTAGCGGGAGTTGGTGAGACCCAGTACTTC. Its translation is CASSPQLAGVGETQYF. The chain carries TRBV7-6 and TRBJ2-5; 10 nucleotides agree with TRBD2. This CDR3 is 16 amino acids long. The germline gives CDR1 SGHVS, CDR2 FNYEAQ. V gave up 5 bases and J gave up 5 bases; unmatched junction bases: 11.

The chain employs TRBV24-1 and TRBJ1-5, with TRBD1 as a possible D gene (5 bases). Trimming stripped 2 bases from V and 3 bases from J, with 10 bases between. The CDR3 spans 15 residues. The germline V gene has CDR1 KGHDR and CDR2 SFDVKD. This CDR3 reads CATSDWGTPNQPQHF. As DNA, the CDR3 is TGTGCCACCAGTGATTGGGGGACTCCCAATCAGCCCCAGCATTTT.

V is TRBV7-3 and J is TRBJ2-1; 8 bases map to TRBD2. The CDR3 runs 16 residues. J was trimmed by 5 bases and V by 4 bases; bases with no gene match: 10. CDR1 and CDR2 (germline): SGHTA, FQGTGA. The CDR3 sequence: CASSSHSGGGHNEQFF. The CDR3, as DNA: TGTGCCAGCAGCTCCCATTCTGGCGGGGGGCACAATGAGCAGTTCTTC.

The chain recombines TRBV7-3 with TRBJ2-1; 7 positions match TRBD2. CDR1 is SGHTA and CDR2 is FQGTGA in the germline V gene. This CDR3 has 14 residues. Unmatched junction bases numbered 8, after V lost 5 bases and J lost 7 bases. The DNA for the CDR3 is TGTGCCAGCAGCCCAGCGGGGTGGGGAAATGAGCAGTTCTTC. It translates to CASSPAGWGNEQFF.

The chain is built from TRBV6-5 and TRBJ2-5; maybe TRBD1 (6 bases). Germline assignment: CDR1 MNHEY and CDR2 SVGAGI. CDR3 size: 15 residues. The V gene lost 5 bases and the J gene lost 2 bases, with 15 bases spanning the gap. This CDR3 reads CASSTGTHSQETQYF. CDR3 coding DNA: TGTGCCAGCAGTACCGGGACACATTCACAAGAGACCCAGTACTTC.

The chain joins TRBV24-1 to TRBJ2-3, with TRBD1 as a possible D gene (6 bases). Trimming pared 0 bases from V and 5 bases from J, leaving 14 bases between. The germline V gene encodes CDR1 KGHDR and CDR2 SFDVKD. This CDR3 spans 16 amino acids. CDR3 sequence (DNA): TGTGCCACCAGTGATTTGCGTCAGGGGAAAGGAGATACGCAGTATTTT. It translates to CATSDLRQGKGDTQYF.

The chain employs TRBV28 and TRBJ2-1; 10 bases match TRBD2. This CDR3 region has 15 residues. V shed 6 bases, J shed 12 bases, and the junction held 14 bases outside the gene matches. From germline, CDR1 is MDHEN and CDR2 SYDVKM. In DNA, the CDR3 is TGTGCCAGCAGGAGCAACCGACTAGCGGGCGACCGGCAGTTCTTC. Encoded protein: CASRSNRLAGDRQFF. Together with reference TRBV28 and TRBJ2-1, the CDR3 gives the full variable domain: DVKVTQSSRYLVKRTGEKVFLECVQDMDHENMFWYRQDPGLGLRLIYFSYDVKMKEKGDIPEGYSVSREKKERFSLILESASTNQTSMYLCASRSNRLAGDRQFFGPGTRLTVL.

The chain carries TRBV5-4 and TRBJ2-7, with 11 bases aligning to TRBD2. With V trimmed by 4 bases and J by 1 base, 4 bases remained unmatched. Per germline, CDR1 SGHNT and CDR2 YYREEE (reference sequence). This CDR3 is 15 amino acids long. This chain's CDR3 is CASSRVAGGSYEQYF. CDR3 coding DNA: TGTGCCAGCAGCCGAGTAGCGGGAGGGTCCTACGAGCAGTACTTC.

This clone was recorded once. Different DNA sequences within this sample yield the same CDR3. V is TRBV7-2 and J is TRBJ2-2; D is possibly TRBD1 (6 bases). CDR1 SGHTA and CDR2 FQGNSA come from the germline V gene. V was pared by 1 base and J by 4 bases, with 10 bases between. This CDR3 spans 15 amino acids. CDR3 nucleotides: TGTGCCAGCAGCTTAGTGGGCAGGGGCACCGGGGAGCTGTTTTTT. Protein sequence: CASSLVGRGTGELFF.

The chain is built from TRBV4-1 and TRBJ2-7; perhaps TRBD2 as D (6 bases). V was shortened by 1 base and J by 0 bases, with 10 bases between the two germline ends. The CDR3 length is 15 residues. Germline CDR1 reads MGHRA; CDR2 reads YSYEKL. The CDR3 reads CASSQVGTLSYEQYF. The DNA of the CDR3 is TGCGCCAGCAGCCAAGTAGGGACTCTCTCCTACGAGCAGTACTTC.

The chain recombines TRBV18 with TRBJ1-1; D is unclear. Trimming cost V 6 bases and J 3 bases, with 14 bases left between them. The CDR3 is 14 amino acids. The V gene's germline CDR1 is KGHSH and CDR2 LQKENI. DNA of the CDR3: TGTGCCAGCTCCGGATCCGCGGAGGACACTGAAGCTTTCTTT. Amino acids: CASSGSAEDTEAFF.

This rearrangement joins TRBV6-2 or TRBV6-3 to TRBJ2-7; possibly TRBD2 for D (5 bases). Germline assignment: CDR1 MNHEY and CDR2 SVGEGT. Trimming pared 3 bases from V and 6 bases from J, leaving 12 bases between. The CDR3 covers 13 residues. The CDR3 loop is CASSYSGYGEQYF. Written as DNA, the CDR3 is TGTGCCAGCAGTTATTCGGGATATGGCGAGCAGTACTTC.

The CDR3 loop is CASSVGGAFGYNEQFF. CDR3 nucleotides: TGTGCCAGCAGCGTAGGTGGAGCGTTTGGCTACAATGAGCAGTTCTTC. This chain uses TRBV9 with TRBJ2-1; D is unresolved. CDR1 and CDR2 from the germline V gene are SGDLS and YYNGEE. CDR3 length equals 16 residues. Trimming cost V 0 bases and J 3 bases, with 13 bases left between them.

V gene TRBV19 combines with J gene TRBJ2-2; tentative D call: TRBD2 (6 bases). Germline V gives CDR1 LNHDA, CDR2 SQIVND (reference sequence). The V end lost 3 bases, the J end lost 7 bases, and 9 bases lay between the germline ends. The CDR3 loop spans 13 amino acids. CDR3 in DNA: TGTGCCAGTAGTATTGGACTAAACGGGGAGCTGTTTTTT. This codes for CASSIGLNGELFF.